These 20 T cell receptor beta chains were all obtained from the same sample, sequenced in a study of cytomegalovirus exposure and HLA in healthy donors (dated 2017 in TCRdb). The library came from the immunoSEQ multiplex PCR assay. A mixture of 60 forward primers for TCR Vbeta segments and 13 reverse primers for TCR Jbeta segments was used in the multiplex PCR. Drawn from immuneACCESS, this table holds only the in-frame rearrangements with V and J called that TCRdb kept. Clones are partly lost; checked studies trace under half to an unresolved V gene and leave the rest unexplained. Across this sample there are about 100,000 clones, with about 74% seen only once. The ten largest clones take up about 4.3% of the sample. The material sequenced was PBMCs. The receptors originated from a woman aged 18 to 35 in good health and CMV-seropositive.

The chain links TRBV7-2 to TRBJ1-3, with 8 bases matching TRBD1. Germline V gene sequence: CDR1 SGHTA, CDR2 FQGNSA. Trimming cost V 5 bases and J 2 bases; bases outside gene matches: 5. The CDR3 spans 15 residues. For the CDR3, the DNA is TGTGCCAGCAGCCAAAGGACAGGGCCTGGAAACACCATATATTTT. This sequence encodes CASSQRTGPGNTIYF.

This chain links TRBV6-4 with TRBJ2-1; 7 bases fit TRBD2. CDR1 and CDR2 from the germline V gene are MRHNA and SNTAGT. The V gene end was trimmed by 1 base and the J gene end by 9 bases; junction bases not matched to a gene: 3. This CDR3 is 13 amino acids long. The CDR3 region is CASSDWSSGEQFF. CDR3 bases: TGTGCCAGCAGTGACTGGTCTAGCGGTGAGCAGTTCTTC.

The chain employs TRBV10-3 and TRBJ2-7; the D gene is possibly TRBD1 (6 bases). CDR1 ENHRY and CDR2 SYGVKD come from the germline V gene. Trimming cost V 10 bases and J 5 bases, with 18 bases left between them. The CDR3 consists of 13 residues. The CDR3 DNA reads as TGTGCCACCATAACAACAGGGATGAACGAGCAGTACTTC. This gives the protein CATITTGMNEQYF.

This chain connects TRBV6-5 to TRBJ1-2; D gene uncertain. The CDR3 totals 13 residues. From germline, CDR1 is MNHEY and CDR2 SVGAGI. With 2 bases removed from V and 2 bases from J, the gap between germline ends came to 6 bases. CDR3 region: CASSYLKNYGYTF. The CDR3 DNA sequence: TGTGCCAGCAGTTACCTAAAGAACTATGGCTACACCTTC.

A few counts support this clone. V and J are TRBV7-8 and TRBJ1-1, with 7 bases lining up with TRBD1. Trimming at V came to 4 bases and at J to 0 bases, leaving 5 bases not matched to a gene. Per the germline V gene, CDR1 is SGHVS and CDR2 is FQNEAQ. The CDR3 runs 15 residues. The CDR3 is CASSWGTALNTEAFF. For the CDR3, the DNA is TGTGCCAGCAGCTGGGGGACAGCACTGAACACTGAAGCTTTCTTT. Full variable domain (missing parts from reference TRBV7-8 and TRBJ1-1): GAGVSQSPRYKVAKRGQDVALRCDPISGHVSLFWYQQALGQGPEFLTYFQNEAQLDKSGLPSDRFFAERPEGSVSTLKIQRTQQEDSAVYLCASSWGTALNTEAFFGQGTRLTVV.

J is TRBJ2-5 and V is TRBV5-6; 8 bases fit TRBD1. J lost 9 bases, V lost 1 base, and 14 bases had no gene match. The CDR3 has 16 amino acids. CDR1 is SGHDT, CDR2 YYEEEE, per germline. For the CDR3, the DNA is TGTGCCAGCAGCTTGAGACAGGGGTTGCCAAGAGCGGCCCAGTACTTC. Protein sequence: CASSLRQGLPRAAQYF.

This clone was seen only a few times. V is TRBV6-5 and J is TRBJ2-1; 8 bases align to TRBD1. Germline CDR1 MNHEY, CDR2 SVGAGI. The ends lost 6 bases at V and 8 bases at J; junction bases unmatched: 6. The CDR3 runs 13 residues. For the CDR3, the DNA is TGTGCCAGCAGCCGGACAGGGTGGCATGAGCAGTTCTTC. Protein product: CASSRTGWHEQFF.

In the case of this clone: At one end the junction does not follow the germline gene, possibly because of a read error. The genes are TRBV18 and TRBJ1-3; D is unresolved. This CDR3 has 14 amino acids. In germline, CDR1 is KGHSH, CDR2 LQKENI. CDR3 region: CASSPRSSGNTIYF. DNA of the CDR3: TGTGCCAGCTCCCCACGGAGCTCTGGAAACACCATATATTTT. Complete variable domain (other parts from reference TRBV18 and TRBJ1-3): NAGVMQNPRHLVRRRGQEARLRCSPMKGHSHVYWYRQLPEEGLKFMVYLQKENIIDESGMPKERFSAEFPKEGPSILRIQQVVRGDSAAYFCASSPRSSGNTIYFGEGSWLTVV.

The chain joins TRBV5-4 to TRBJ1-1; 7 bases line up with TRBD1. This CDR3 spans 17 amino acids. The germline gives CDR1 SGHNT, CDR2 YYREEE (reference sequence). V was pared by 0 bases and J by 0 bases, with 8 bases of the junction left unmatched. Written as DNA, the CDR3 is TGTGCCAGCAGCTTGGGAACAGGGGAATGGGTGAACACTGAAGCTTTCTTT. It is translated as CASSLGTGEWVNTEAFF. Using reference TRBV5-4 and TRBJ1-1 for the parts outside the CDR3, the full variable domain is ETGVTQSPTHLIKTRGQQVTLRCSSQSGHNTVSWYQQALGQGPQFIFQYYREEENGRGNFPPRFSGLQFPNYSSELNVNALELDDSALYLCASSLGTGEWVNTEAFFGQGTRLTVV.

The chain has TRBV13 and TRBJ1-2; the D gene is possibly TRBD1 (5 bases). V was trimmed by 4 bases and J by 8 bases, leaving 17 bases between them. Germline lookup yields CDR1 PRHDT and CDR2 FYEKMQ (reference sequence). This CDR3 region has 14 residues. This CDR3 reads CASSSPDGGWGYTF. The CDR3 region has the DNA TGTGCCAGCAGCTCCCCCGACGGGGGTTGGGGCTACACCTTC.

The chain carries TRBV7-9 and TRBJ2-1; 10 bases line up with TRBD2. The CDR3 has 18 amino acids. Germline V CDR1 and CDR2: SEHNR, FQNEAQ (reference sequence). The junction had 12 bases not matched to a gene; V was cut back by 1 base and J by 6 bases. CDR3 coding DNA: TGTGCCAGCAGCTTAGTAACTCTAGCGGGAGCCATGCGCAATGAGCAGTTCTTC. It is translated as CASSLVTLAGAMRNEQFF.

The chain has TRBV27 and TRBJ2-3; 9 bases align to TRBD2. The junction had 9 bases not matched to a gene; V was cut back by 5 bases and J by 6 bases. Germline V gene lookup returns CDR1 MNHEY and CDR2 SMNVEV (reference sequence). CDR3 size: 15 residues. The CDR3 region is CASSPPGLATDTQYF. DNA of the CDR3: TGTGCCAGCAGTCCCCCGGGACTAGCTACTGATACGCAGTATTTT.

V gene TRBV6-1 combines with J gene TRBJ2-1; 10 bases line up with TRBD2. With 7 bases clipped from V and 5 bases from J, the junction kept 5 bases outside the gene matches. The CDR3 sequence is 14 residues long. Per the germline V gene, CDR1 is MNHNS and CDR2 is SASEGT. The CDR3 protein is CASNPSGGDNEQFF. CDR3 DNA sequence: TGTGCCAGCAATCCTAGCGGGGGTGACAATGAGCAGTTCTTC.

V gene TRBV4-1 combines with J gene TRBJ2-7, with a possible D match to TRBD2 (5 bases). CDR3 size: 16 residues. Germline CDR1 reads MGHRA; CDR2 reads YSYEKL. The V end was cut by 3 bases, the J end by 1 base, with 16 bases between. In DNA, the CDR3 is TGCGCCAGCAGCCAGTCCTCGGGGTACGATTCCTACGAGCAGTACTTC. Protein product: CASSQSSGYDSYEQYF.

The V gene is TRBV4-3, the J gene TRBJ2-7; TRBD2 aligns across 10 bases. V gave up 1 base and J gave up 6 bases; unmatched junction bases: 9. Germline CDR1 LGHNA, CDR2 YSLEER. The CDR3 length is 16 residues. The CDR3, as DNA: TGCGCCAGCAGCCAAGGGTCTAGCGGGAGTAAGGGCGAGCAGTACTTC. It specifies CASSQGSSGSKGEQYF.

The chain links TRBV7-8 to TRBJ2-1, with 10 bases that match TRBD1. The CDR3 length is 16 residues. The junction had 8 bases not matched to a gene; V was cut back by 5 bases and J by 4 bases. Per the germline V gene, CDR1 is SGHVS and CDR2 is FQNEAQ. Here the CDR3 reads CASSLEDRGPYNEQFF. Here the CDR3 DNA reads TGTGCCAGCAGCCTAGAAGACAGGGGGCCTTACAATGAGCAGTTCTTC.

The chain recombines TRBV6-5 with TRBJ2-1, with 9 bases matching TRBD2. The CDR3 length is 16 residues. Losses at the gene ends were 0 bases for V and 6 bases for J; bases not matched to a gene: 6. Germline loops: CDR1 MNHEY, CDR2 SVGAGI. The CDR3 is CASSYSIQREANEQFF. CDR3 in DNA: TGTGCCAGCAGTTACTCGATTCAGCGGGAGGCCAATGAGCAGTTCTTC.

This chain links TRBV5-1 with TRBJ2-1; perhaps TRBD1 as D (6 bases). The germline CDR1 and CDR2 sequences are SGHRS and YFSETQ. V was shortened by 6 bases and J by 6 bases, with 19 bases between the two germline ends. CDR3 length equals 15 residues. The CDR3 protein is CASTSLGHRGNEQFF. DNA for the CDR3: TGCGCCAGCACCTCCCTGGGACACCGGGGCAATGAGCAGTTCTTC. Based on the CDR3 plus reference TRBV5-1 and TRBJ2-1, the full variable domain is KAGVTQTPRYLIKTRGQQVTLSCSPISGHRSVSWYQQTPGQGLQFLFEYFSETQRNKGNFPGRFSGRQFSNSRSEMNVSTLELGDSALYLCASTSLGHRGNEQFFGPGTRLTVL.

This chain connects TRBV5-4 to TRBJ1-2, with TRBD1 matching 9 bases. The CDR3 contains 13 residues. Germline CDR1 SGHNT, CDR2 YYREEE (reference sequence). The ends lost 5 bases at V and 7 bases at J; junction bases unmatched: 6. The CDR3 is CASRRTGGGGYTF. CDR3 sequence (DNA): TGTGCCAGCAGACGAACAGGGGGCGGTGGCTACACCTTC.

This clone was seen only once. V is TRBV9 and J is TRBJ2-5, with TRBD1 identical over 10 bases. J was trimmed by 7 bases and V by 3 bases; bases with no gene match: 12. The CDR3 length is 16 residues. Germline values: CDR1 SGDLS, CDR2 YYNGEE. CDR3 residues: CASSAHDRGQWGTQYF. The CDR3 DNA reads as TGTGCCAGCAGCGCACATGACAGGGGGCAGTGGGGGACCCAGTACTTC.